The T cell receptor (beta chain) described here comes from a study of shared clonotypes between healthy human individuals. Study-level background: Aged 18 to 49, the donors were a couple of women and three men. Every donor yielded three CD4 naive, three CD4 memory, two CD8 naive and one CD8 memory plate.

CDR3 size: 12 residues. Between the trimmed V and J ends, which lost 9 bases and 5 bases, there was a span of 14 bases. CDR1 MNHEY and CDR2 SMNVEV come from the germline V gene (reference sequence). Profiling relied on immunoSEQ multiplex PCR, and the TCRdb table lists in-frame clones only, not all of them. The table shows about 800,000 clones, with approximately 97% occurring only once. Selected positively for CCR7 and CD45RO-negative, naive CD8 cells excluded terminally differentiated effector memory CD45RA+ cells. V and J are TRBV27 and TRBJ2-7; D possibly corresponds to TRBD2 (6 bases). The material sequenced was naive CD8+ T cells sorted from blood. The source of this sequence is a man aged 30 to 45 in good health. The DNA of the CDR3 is TGTGCCAGTCAAGCGGGTTCCAACGAGCAGTACTTC. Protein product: CASQAGSNEQYF.